This is a list of T cell receptor beta chains from one sample in a study of blood T cell repertoires in COVID-19. Repertoires were generated with immunoSEQ multiplex PCR, while TCRdb's copy carries only in-frame clones and drops some. The sample lists approximately 97,000 clones, approximately 84% occurring once. Material for sequencing was peripheral blood. The receptors were gathered from a man aged 35-49 years with active or convalescent COVID-19. CDR3s include the opening cysteine and the closing phenylalanine or tryptophan. D genes are given only for firm matches. The size entry is marked missing in some rows and otherwise reads once, few, many or a size class.

size	V	J	D	length	DNA	CDR3
NA	TRBV18	TRBJ1-1	TRBD1	16	TGTGCCAGCTCACCTCGGACAGGGGGCCGTAACACTGAAGCTTTCTTT	CASSPRTGGRNTEAFF
NA	TRBV25-1	TRBJ1-2	TRBD1	12	TGTGCCAGCAGGGGACAGAACTATGGCTACACCTTC	CASRGQNYGYTF
NA	TRBV11-2	TRBJ2-4	TRBD1	14	TGTGCCAGCAGTCAGGACAGGGGAGGAAACATTCAGTACTTC	CASSQDRGGNIQYF
NA	TRBV27	TRBJ1-3	NA	13	TGTGCCAGCAAGGATCGGGGTGGAAACACCATATATTTT	CASKDRGGNTIYF
NA	TRBV14	TRBJ2-7	TRBD1	13	TGTGCCAGCAGCCCATGGACAGGGGGCGAGCAGTACTTC	CASSPWTGGEQYF
NA	TRBV30	TRBJ1-6	NA	13	TGTGCCTGGAGTGGGCAGTATAATTCACCCCTCCACTTT	CAWSGQYNSPLHF
NA	TRBV5-8	TRBJ2-5	NA	13	TGTGCCAGCAGCTACGTAGTCCAAGAGACCCAGTACTTC	CASSYVVQETQYF
NA	TRBV5-5	TRBJ1-4	TRBD1	17	TGTGCCAGCAGCTTGGGGGGACACAGGGGGAGGAATGAAAAACTGTTTTTT	CASSLGGHRGRNEKLFF
NA	TRBV14	TRBJ2-1	TRBD2	17	TGTGCCAGCAGCCAAGGTTTGGAGCGGGGGGGCCTCAATGAGCAGTTCTTC	CASSQGLERGGLNEQFF
NA	TRBV6-5	TRBJ1-1	TRBD1	14	TGTGCCAGCATCCCAGGGGGAATGAACACTGAAGCTTTCTTT	CASIPGGMNTEAFF
NA	TRBV5-1	TRBJ1-6	NA	16	TGCGCCAGCAGCTTGGGCCCGGGAACCGATCATTCACCCCTCCACTTT	CASSLGPGTDHSPLHF
NA	TRBV7-2	TRBJ1-2	NA	15	TGTGCCAGCAGCTTAGCGCCAGAAGCTAACTATGGCTACACCTTC	CASSLAPEANYGYTF
NA	TRBV19	TRBJ2-2	TRBD1	15	TGTGCCAGTTCCCCCAGGGGGAGAGGCACCGGGGAGCTGTTTTTT	CASSPRGRGTGELFF
NA	TRBV18	TRBJ2-7	NA	14	TGTGCCAGCTCTCCACTCCGGGACAACTACGAGCAGTACTTC	CASSPLRDNYEQYF
NA	TRBV27	TRBJ1-2	NA	16	TGTGCCAGCAGTTTATGGGGGCAGGGAACGTCCTATGGCTACACCTTC	CASSLWGQGTSYGYTF
NA	TRBV18	TRBJ1-4	TRBD1	15	TGTGCCAGCTCACCTCGACAGGGGGTGGATGAAAAACTGTTTTTT	CASSPRQGVDEKLFF
NA	TRBV10-3	TRBJ2-1	TRBD2	12	TGTGCCACCAGCGGGGGGGCGTATGAGCAGTTCTTC	CATSGGAYEQFF
NA	TRBV2	TRBJ1-1	TRBD1	14	TGTGCCAGCAGTGTACAGGGGCGGAACACTGAAGCTTTCTTT	CASSVQGRNTEAFF
few	TRBV19	TRBJ2-1	TRBD2	14	TGTGCCAGTAGTAAAGCGGGGGCAAACAATGAGCAGTTCTTC	CASSKAGANNEQFF
NA	TRBV20-1	TRBJ1-2	NA	11	TGCAGTGCTACTAGAAACTATGGCTACACCTTC	CSATRNYGYTF
few	TRBV27	TRBJ2-1	TRBD1	16	TGTGCCAGCAGTCGACCCCCCGGGACAGGGGTCAATGAGCAGTTCTTC	CASSRPPGTGVNEQFF
NA	TRBV15	TRBJ1-2	TRBD1	16	TGTGCCACCAGCAGAGGCGGACAGGGGGCTTACTATGGCTACACCTTC	CATSRGGQGAYYGYTF
NA	TRBV7-2	TRBJ1-2	NA	15	TGTGCCAGCAGCTTAGGCCAGGGAAGTAGCTATGGCTACACCTTC	CASSLGQGSSYGYTF
NA	TRBV7-9	TRBJ1-2	TRBD1	17	TGTGCCAGCAGCGGGGACAGGGGCCTTTTATCTAACTATGGCTACACCTTC	CASSGDRGLLSNYGYTF
NA	TRBV27	TRBJ1-2	NA	15	TGTGCCAGCAGTTCCCGGGACAACGGTCCCTATGGCTACACCTTC	CASSSRDNGPYGYTF
NA	TRBV14	TRBJ1-2	TRBD1	16	TGTGCCAGCAGCCATAGCCCGGGACAGGGTCCCTATGGCTACACCTTC	CASSHSPGQGPYGYTF
NA	TRBV18	TRBJ1-2	NA	12	TGTGCCAGCTCAGACAATAACTATGGCTACACCTTC	CASSDNNYGYTF
NA	TRBV9	TRBJ2-2	TRBD2	16	TGTGCCAGCAGCATAGGACTAGCGGGGGCCTCCGGGGAGCTGTTTTTT	CASSIGLAGASGELFF
NA	TRBV11-2	TRBJ2-7	NA	15	TGTGCCAGCAGCTTAGGCCGGGACATGTTCTACGAGCAGTACTTC	CASSLGRDMFYEQYF
few	TRBV29-1	TRBJ2-2	NA	11	TGCAGCGGTGGGGGAGGCGGGGAGCTGTTTTTT	CSGGGGGELFF
NA	TRBV2	TRBJ2-5	TRBD1	13	TGTGCCAGCAGTGAAGGGGTTCGGGACAGTCAGTACTTC	CASSEGVRDSQYF
NA	TRBV5-1	TRBJ1-4	TRBD1	15	TGCGCCAGCAGCCCTGGGGGGACAGGGGATGAAAAACTGTTTTTT	CASSPGGTGDEKLFF
NA	TRBV29-1	TRBJ2-3	NA	12	TGCAGCGTTGCCGGACAGACAGATACGCAGTATTTT	CSVAGQTDTQYF
NA	TRBV27	TRBJ2-6	TRBD1	18	TGTGCCAGCAGTCCGACAGACAGGGGGATATCTGGGGCCAACGTCCTGACTTTC	CASSPTDRGISGANVLTF
NA	TRBV12-3/TRBV12-4	TRBJ1-4	NA	13	TGTGCCAGCAGCCCGGGGGGCCGGGAAAAACTGTTTTTT	CASSPGGREKLFF
NA	TRBV7-9	TRBJ1-6	NA	16	TGTGCCAGCAGCTTAGTCGTACCGGCGGGGAATTCACCCCTCCACTTT	CASSLVVPAGNSPLHF
NA	TRBV2	TRBJ1-3	TRBD1	15	TGTGCCAGCCTTAGGGACAGAGCCTCTGGAAACACCATATATTTT	CASLRDRASGNTIYF
NA	TRBV2	TRBJ2-7	NA	11	TGTGCCAGCTCCAGCTCCTACGAGCAGTACTTC	CASSSSYEQYF
NA	TRBV30	TRBJ2-7	TRBD1	15	TGTGCCTGGAGTCTTACCGGGACAGGGGGTTACGAGCAGTACTTC	CAWSLTGTGGYEQYF
few	TRBV27	TRBJ1-3	TRBD1	15	TGTGCCAGCAGCTCTACAGGGGGCGAACGAAACACCATATATTTT	CASSSTGGERNTIYF
NA	TRBV11-2	TRBJ2-3	TRBD1	16	TGTGCCAGCAGCTCCGGGACAGGGGGTTTTAGAGATACGCAGTATTTT	CASSSGTGGFRDTQYF
NA	TRBV19	TRBJ2-1	NA	11	TGTGCCAGTAGTAAAGGAGGTGAGCAGTTCTTC	CASSKGGEQFF
NA	TRBV15	TRBJ2-5	TRBD2	13	TGTGCCACCAGCAGGATAGCGGGAGAGACCCAGTACTTC	CATSRIAGETQYF